A selection of T cell receptor beta chains follows, all from one sample in a study of cytomegalovirus exposure and HLA in healthy donors. Generated by immunoSEQ multiplex PCR, the TCRdb table keeps only in-frame clones and is missing some. Among 200,000 to 250,000 clones listed, 77% were seen once. The sequenced material came from PBMCs. The receptors come from a woman between 55 and 75 years old in good health and CMV-seropositive. Both conserved end residues are part of each CDR3. Each record gives: D gene, V gene, clone size, J gene, CDR3 DNA, CDR3 protein. D genes are given only for firm matches. Clone size, where shown, is once, few, many, or a class for clones that have expanded.

TRBD2	TRBV29-1	.	TRBJ2-3	TGCAGCTTAGGGAGCGGGGGAGCATCAGATACGCAGTATTTT	CSLGSGGASDTQYF
.	TRBV19	.	TRBJ1-5	TGTGCCAGTAGTATCTCGGGAACCAGCAATCAGCCCCAGCATTTT	CASSISGTSNQPQHF
TRBD1	TRBV28	.	TRBJ1-6	TGTGCCACGACAGGGGAGAGCTCCTATAATTCACCCCTCCACTTT	CATTGESSYNSPLHF
.	TRBV6-1	few	TRBJ1-5	TGTGCCACCCAGTGGGCCTTGAGCAATCAGCCCCAGCATTTT	CATQWALSNQPQHF
.	TRBV5-4	few	TRBJ2-5	TGTGCCAGCAGCTTGGAGGGAGTAAAGACCCAGTACTTC	CASSLEGVKTQYF
.	TRBV5-1	.	TRBJ2-2	TGCGCCAGCAGCTTGGCGGGGAGCGGCACCGGGGAGCTGTTTTTT	CASSLAGSGTGELFF
.	TRBV28	.	TRBJ1-1	TGTGCCAGCATAAGTGGACAGTTGAACACTGAAGCTTTCTTT	CASISGQLNTEAFF
.	TRBV2	.	TRBJ2-1	TGTGCCAGCAGTGAAACGGAAACTAGGCTGAGCTCCTACAATGAGCAGTTCTTC	CASSETETRLSSYNEQFF
TRBD1	TRBV7-7	.	TRBJ2-3	TGTGCCAGCAGCTCCGGGACAGGTCTGCCAGATACGCAGTATTTT	CASSSGTGLPDTQYF
TRBD2	TRBV7-2	.	TRBJ2-1	TGTGCCAGCAGCCGGAGCGGGGGGGGATACAATGAGCAGTTCTTC	CASSRSGGGYNEQFF
TRBD1	TRBV30	.	TRBJ1-1	TGTGCCTGGAGTCGATTGACAGGGAGGAACACTGAAGCTTTCTTT	CAWSRLTGRNTEAFF
.	TRBV18	.	TRBJ1-4	TGTGCCAGCTCATCCCAGGGGTTTAATGAAAAACTGTTTTTT	CASSSQGFNEKLFF
TRBD1	TRBV7-2	.	TRBJ1-1	TGTGCCAGCAGCATGGACAGGGTGAACACTGAAGCTTTCTTT	CASSMDRVNTEAFF
TRBD2	TRBV6-1	once	TRBJ2-3	TGTGCCAGCAGCCCCCCGGTTAGCGGGACAGATACGCAGTATTTT	CASSPPVSGTDTQYF
.	TRBV19	.	TRBJ1-4	TGTGCCAGTAGTATGGTCGACAGGCCTAATGAAAAACTGTTTTTT	CASSMVDRPNEKLFF
TRBD1	TRBV7-9	few	TRBJ1-4	TGTGCCAGCAGCCCAGGACAGGGAATTAATGAAAAACTGTTTTTT	CASSPGQGINEKLFF
.	TRBV30	.	TRBJ1-1	TGTGCCTGGAGTCGGGGGGATAAGGACACTGAAGCTTTCTTT	CAWSRGDKDTEAFF
.	TRBV30	.	TRBJ2-3	TGTGCCTCGACAGGTTCTGGGGGGGGGAGGACAGATACGCAGTATTTT	CASTGSGGGRTDTQYF
.	TRBV4-3	.	TRBJ2-5	TGCGCCAGCAGCCAAGAACGGGATCTCCAAGAGACCCAGTACTTC	CASSQERDLQETQYF
TRBD1	TRBV28	.	TRBJ2-1	TGTGCCAGCAGTTTAGGGGACAGGGATCAGAATGAGCAGTTCTTC	CASSLGDRDQNEQFF
TRBD1	TRBV10-1	.	TRBJ2-7	TGCGCCAGCAGCTCTTGGGGGACAGGGATCTACGAGCAGTACTTC	CASSSWGTGIYEQYF
.	TRBV7-9	few	TRBJ1-4	TGTGCCAGCAGCTTCCTCAGGGTCACAGGAGAAAAACTGTTTTTT	CASSFLRVTGEKLFF
TRBD1	TRBV7-9	.	TRBJ1-2	TGTGCCAGCAGCCGTGGGACAGACTTTAACTATGGCTACACCTTC	CASSRGTDFNYGYTF
.	TRBV7-9	.	TRBJ1-1	TGTTCCAGCAGCCGGACTATTGGGACTGAAGCTTTCTTT	CSSSRTIGTEAFF
TRBD2	TRBV10-1	.	TRBJ2-1	TGCGCCAGCGGAGGGGGTAGCGGGAGCTACAATGAGCAGTTCTTC	CASGGGSGSYNEQFF
.	TRBV10-2	.	TRBJ2-5	TGCGCCAGCAGGGGGCTGGAGACCCAGTACTTC	CASRGLETQYF
.	TRBV19	.	TRBJ2-5	TGTGCCAGTAGCCCACAGGGCTGGGAGACCCAGTACTTC	CASSPQGWETQYF
TRBD2	TRBV2	few	TRBJ2-7	TGTGCCAGCCGGGACTACTCCTACGAGCAGTACTTC	CASRDYSYEQYF